This T cell receptor (beta chain) was observed in a study of beta chain features in type 1 diabetes. Study-wide findings and caveats: Within each of all four CD4+ subsets, Type 1 diabetes patients had TCRB CDR3s that were moderately but significantly shorter.

As every portion of the isolated RNA was reverse transcribed, the sequencing read expressed TCRB transcripts. The assay was immunoSEQ multiplex PCR, and TCRdb's table has in-frame clones only and misses some. The profile covers 200,000 to 300,000 clones, with roughly 20% appearing a single time and 0.028% taken by the ten largest. This clone has more than one count but fewer than ten. The antigen remains undetermined. The clonotype was recovered from a middle-aged woman with type 1 diabetes. Sequenced material: naive CD4+ T cells from blood.

The CDR3 DNA follows: TGTGCCAGCTCACCACCTTCAGGGGGCTATGTTCAGTACTTC. This sequence encodes CASSPPSGGYVQYF. The rearrangement joins TRBV18 to TRBJ2-4; 8 nucleotides agree with TRBD1. Germline-derived CDR1 and CDR2 are KGHSH and LQKENI. CDR3 size: 14 residues. After removal of 0 bases from V and 11 bases from J, the junction contained 6 bases not matched to a gene. The full variable domain, rest sourced from reference TRBV18 and TRBJ2-4, is NAGVMQNPRHLVRRRGQEARLRCSPMKGHSHVYWYRQLPEEGLKFMVYLQKENIIDESGMPKERFSAEFPKEGPSILRIQQVVRGDSAAYFCASSPPSGGYVQYFGAGTRLSVL.